What follows are 22 T cell receptor beta chains derived from one specimen sequenced in a study of early T cells in non-severe SARS-CoV-2 infection. TCRdb reprocessed the 5' RACE reads with MiXCR, giving one entry per CDR3 protein. The data contain under 45,000 distinct CDR3 sequences, more than 4.5% of them singletons. This sample comprised whole blood, obtained at baseline. The receptors derive from an adult who was a healthcare worker with PCR-confirmed SARS-CoV-2 infection or an uninfected control (not recorded which).

This chain joins TRBV13 and TRBJ2-5; a possible D gene is TRBD2 (6 bases). V lost 5 bases and J lost 7, with 14 bases in between. CDR3 length equals 13 residues. Germline CDR1 reads PRHDT; CDR2 reads FYEKMQ (reference sequence). CDR3 protein: CASSHWEAGTQYF. In DNA form, the CDR3 reads TGTGCCAGCAGCCATTGGGAAGCGGGGACCCAGTACTTC.

This clonotype has ten or more counts. V usage is TRBV12-3 or TRBV12-4 and J usage is TRBJ1-1, with a weak D call TRBD1 (6 bases). Trimming shortened V by 8 bases and J by 7 bases, and 11 bases separated the two germline ends. The CDR3 is 11 residues long. CDR3 loop: CASGKGVEAFF. The CDR3 DNA reads TGTGCCAGCGGAAAGGGGGTTGAAGCTTTCTTT.

This clonotype appeared many times. J is TRBJ2-1 and V is TRBV7-6, with 10 bases matching TRBD2. The length of the CDR3 is 15 residues. Germline CDR1 is SGHVS and CDR2 is FNYEAQ. V trimming: 5 bases; J trimming: 5 bases; junction bases outside the gene matches: 6. The CDR3 DNA reads TGTGCCAGCAGCATAAATAGCGGGAGGAACAATGAGCAGTTCTTC. Translated, it gives CASSINSGRNNEQFF.

The chain is built from TRBV5-1 and TRBJ2-1, with 10 bases lining up with TRBD2. V was pared by 4 bases and J by 4 bases, with 8 bases of the junction left unmatched. Germline V lookup: CDR1 SGHRS, CDR2 YFSETQ. The CDR3 is 16 residues long. The CDR3 region is CASSRGTSADYNEQFF. The CDR3 nucleotides read TGCGCCAGCAGCCGCGGGACTAGCGCCGATTACAATGAGCAGTTCTTC.

The chain joins TRBV19 to TRBJ1-4; D is undetermined. Germline values: CDR1 LNHDA, CDR2 SQIVND (reference sequence). The CDR3 runs to 14 residues. Trimming stripped 7 bases from V and 0 bases from J, with 9 bases between. The CDR3 nucleotides read TGTGCCAGTACCGGGTTATCAACTAATGAAAAACTGTTTTTT. Translated, it gives CASTGLSTNEKLFF.

This clonotype was counted only a few times. J is TRBJ2-3 and V is TRBV7-9, with D perhaps TRBD2 (6 bases). The germline CDR1 and CDR2 sequences are SEHNR and FQNEAQ (reference sequence). Trimming removed 5 bases from V and 6 bases from J, with 15 bases in between. The CDR3 consists of 14 residues. This chain's CDR3 is CASSAGLPVDTQYF. The CDR3 DNA follows: TGTGCCAGCAGCGCGGGACTCCCCGTGGATACGCAGTATTTT. The whole variable domain, filled in from reference TRBV7-9 and TRBJ2-3, reads DTGVSQNPRHKITKRGQNVTFRCDPISEHNRLYWYRQTLGQGPEFLTYFQNEAQLEKSRLLSDRFSAERPKGSFSTLEIQRTEQGDSAMYLCASSAGLPVDTQYFGPGTRLTVL.

The chain joins TRBV5-1 to TRBJ2-2; 7 bases align to TRBD2. V trimming: 5 bases; J trimming: 2 bases; junction bases outside the gene matches: 9. Germline CDR1 is SGHRS and CDR2 is YFSETQ. The CDR3 totals 16 residues. The CDR3 loop is CASRPYSGFNTGELFF. CDR3 coding DNA: TGCGCCAGCAGGCCCTATAGCGGGTTCAACACCGGGGAGCTGTTTTTT.

This clonotype was seen at least ten times. This chain joins TRBV2 and TRBJ2-1, with TRBD2 matching 10 bases. Trimming took 6 bases from V and 8 from J; bases not matched to a gene: 10. The CDR3 contains 15 residues. Germline lookup yields CDR1 SNHLY and CDR2 FYNNEI. Here the CDR3 reads CASSHPGTSVDEQFF. CDR3 DNA sequence: TGTGCCAGCAGCCACCCCGGGACTAGCGTCGATGAGCAGTTCTTC.

This clonotype is medium-sized (0.01 to 0.1%) within its sample. The rearrangement joins TRBV28 to TRBJ2-1, with 12 bases identical to TRBD2. The CDR3 consists of 15 residues. With V trimmed by 5 bases and J by 9 bases, 8 bases remained unmatched. Germline V lookup: CDR1 MDHEN, CDR2 SYDVKM. The CDR3 is CASSPRLAGVIEQFF. CDR3 in DNA: TGTGCCAGCAGTCCTAGACTAGCGGGAGTTATTGAGCAGTTCTTC.

This clonotype was seen repeatedly, ten times or more. The chain has TRBV20-1 and TRBJ2-5; D call uncertain. Per the germline V gene, CDR1 is DFQATT and CDR2 is SNEGSKA (reference sequence). The V and J ends lost 0 bases and 3 bases respectively, with 14 bases between them. The CDR3 extends over 15 amino acids. The CDR3 coding sequence is TGCAGTGCTAGAGATGCTGTGGGCGGAAAAGAGACCCAGTACTTC. This sequence encodes CSARDAVGGKETQYF.

Ten or more counts support this clonotype. The CDR3 protein is CASSFGGGRRVGNEQFF. The CDR3 region has the DNA TGTGCCAGCAGTTTCGGGGGCGGGAGGAGGGTAGGAAATGAGCAGTTCTTC. The chain has TRBV27 and TRBJ2-1; 8 bases agree with TRBD2. This CDR3 has 17 residues. Per germline, CDR1 MNHEY and CDR2 SMNVEV (reference sequence). V lost 3 bases, J lost 7 bases, and 14 bases stayed unmatched.

The chain is built from TRBV10-3 and TRBJ2-1, with 11 bases lining up with TRBD2. Germline CDR1 is ENHRY and CDR2 is SYGVKD. The V segment lost 8 bases and the J segment 7 bases; nucleotides outside the gene matches: 7. The CDR3 sequence is 14 residues long. Here the CDR3 reads CAIGTGLAGNEQFF. CDR3 in DNA: TGTGCCATCGGGACCGGACTAGCGGGTAATGAGCAGTTCTTC.

Ten or more counts support this clonotype. This chain uses TRBV12-3 or TRBV12-4 with TRBJ2-1, with TRBD2 matching 8 bases. Trimming at V came to 2 bases and at J to 6 bases, leaving 6 bases not matched to a gene. This CDR3 is built from 15 residues. DNA for the CDR3: TGTGCCAGCAGTTTACTAGCGGGCGTTTTCAATGAGCAGTTCTTC. This encodes CASSLLAGVFNEQFF.

The table lists this clonotype with many counts. The gene calls are TRBV27 and TRBJ2-5, with D perhaps assigned TRBD1 or TRBD2 (5 bases each). In germline, CDR1 is MNHEY, CDR2 SMNVEV (reference sequence). V lost 0 bases and J lost 7, with 18 bases in between. This CDR3 region has 16 residues. The CDR3 loop reads CASSLSPTGAQATQYF. CDR3 nucleotide sequence: TGTGCCAGCAGTTTATCCCCTACCGGGGCGCAGGCGACCCAGTACTTC.

Details on this clonotype: The junction shows a germline mismatch at one end, possibly a read error. This sequence joins TRBV4-3 and TRBJ1-3; D gene ambiguous. Germline CDR1 LGHNA, CDR2 YSLEER. This CDR3 contains 14 residues. This chain's CDR3 is CASSQGSSGSTIYF. The CDR3 DNA is TGCGCCAGCAGCCAAGGGAGCTCTGGAAGCACCATATATTTT.

Ten or more counts support this clonotype. The rearrangement uses TRBV29-1 and TRBJ2-5; 10 positions agree with TRBD2. The germline V gene encodes CDR1 SQVTM and CDR2 ANQGSEA. The CDR3 length is 13 residues. The trim removed 8 bases at V and 3 bases at J, leaving 6 bases unmatched. Here the CDR3 DNA reads TGCAGCATTGGGACTAGCGTTAAAGAGACCCAGTACTTC. Its protein is CSIGTSVKETQYF. Based on the CDR3 plus reference TRBV29-1 and TRBJ2-5, the full variable domain is SAVISQKPSRDICQRGTSLTIQCQVDSQVTMMFWYRQQPGQSLTLIATANQGSEATYESGFVIDKFPISRPNLTFSTLTVSNMSPEDSSIYLCSIGTSVKETQYFGPGTRLLVL.

This clonotype appeared many times. This chain joins TRBV6-5 and TRBJ2-6; D call uncertain. Deletions cut 1 base from V and 0 bases from J, with 7 bases between. Germline V gene lookup returns CDR1 MNHEY and CDR2 SVGAGI. CDR3 length: 16 amino acids. The CDR3: CASSYFYSSGANVLTF. CDR3 DNA sequence: TGTGCCAGCAGTTACTTTTACTCCTCTGGGGCCAACGTCCTGACTTTC.

In its sample, this clonotype was seen many times. This chain joins TRBV29-1 and TRBJ2-3; D remains unclear. The V and J ends lost 3 bases and 4 bases respectively, with 5 bases between them. The V gene's germline CDR1 is SQVTM and CDR2 ANQGSEA. This CDR3 region has 11 residues. The CDR3 nucleotides are TGCAGCGTTGACGAGCCAGATACGCAGTATTTT. Translation gives CSVDEPDTQYF.

There are many counts of this clonotype. The CDR3 sequence is CASSEDRSNTEAFF. As DNA, the CDR3 is TGTGCCAGCAGTGAAGACAGAAGCAACACTGAAGCTTTCTTT. The rearrangement links TRBV6-1 to TRBJ1-1; no clear D gene. V was clipped by 1 base and J by 2 bases, with 8 bases between them. The CDR3 runs to 14 residues. CDR1 MNHNS and CDR2 SASEGT come from the germline V gene.

The rearrangement links TRBV5-1 to TRBJ2-1; D is unclear. Germline V gives CDR1 SGHRS, CDR2 YFSETQ. This CDR3 is built from 14 residues. V was clipped by 7 bases and J by 1 base, with 12 bases between them. CDR3 amino acids: CASARDKSYNEQFF. The CDR3 DNA sequence: TGCGCCAGCGCACGCGACAAGTCCTACAATGAGCAGTTCTTC.

This clonotype was observed a few times. The rearrangement joins TRBV5-1 to TRBJ1-1, with D hard to call. Germline V gives CDR1 SGHRS, CDR2 YFSETQ. The CDR3 spans 15 residues. The V end lost 3 bases, the J end lost 5 bases, and 17 bases lay between the germline ends. CDR3 bases: TGCGCCAGCAGCTCCTCCCCGCCCCCGGGGACTGAAGCTTTCTTT. This encodes CASSSSPPPGTEAFF.

This clonotype was seen repeatedly, ten times or more. This chain joins TRBV25-1 and TRBJ2-3, with 9 bases matching TRBD1. V was clipped by 5 bases and J by 1 base; unmatched bases: 4. Looked up from germline, CDR1 is MGHDK and CDR2 is SYGVNS. The CDR3 loop spans 15 amino acids. CDR3 nucleotides: TGTGCCAGCAGTTCCTGGGACAGGGGCACAGATACGCAGTATTTT. Its protein product is CASSSWDRGTDTQYF.